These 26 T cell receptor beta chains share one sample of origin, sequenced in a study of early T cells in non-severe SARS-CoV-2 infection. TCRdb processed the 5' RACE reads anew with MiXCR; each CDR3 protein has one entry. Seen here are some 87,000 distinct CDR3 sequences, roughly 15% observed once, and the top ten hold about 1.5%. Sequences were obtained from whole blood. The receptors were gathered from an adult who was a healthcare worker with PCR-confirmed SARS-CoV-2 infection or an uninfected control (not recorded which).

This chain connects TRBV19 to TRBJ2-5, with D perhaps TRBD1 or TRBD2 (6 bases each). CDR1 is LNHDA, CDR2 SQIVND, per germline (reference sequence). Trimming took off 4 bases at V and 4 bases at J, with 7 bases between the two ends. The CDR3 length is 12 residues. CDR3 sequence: CASSTGAETQYF. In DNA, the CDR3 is TGTGCCAGTAGTACGGGGGCAGAGACCCAGTACTTC.

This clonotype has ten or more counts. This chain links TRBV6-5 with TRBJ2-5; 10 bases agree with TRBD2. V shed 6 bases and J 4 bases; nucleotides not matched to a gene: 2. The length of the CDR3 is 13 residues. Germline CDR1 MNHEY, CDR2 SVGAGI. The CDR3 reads CASRASGGETQYF. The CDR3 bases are TGTGCCAGCAGGGCTAGCGGGGGAGAGACCCAGTACTTC.

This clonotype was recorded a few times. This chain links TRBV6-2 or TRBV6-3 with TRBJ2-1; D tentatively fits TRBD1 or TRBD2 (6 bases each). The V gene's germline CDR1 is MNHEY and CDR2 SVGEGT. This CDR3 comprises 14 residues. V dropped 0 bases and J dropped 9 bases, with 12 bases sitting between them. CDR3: CASSYSEGGGEQFF. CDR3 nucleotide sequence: TGTGCCAGCAGTTACTCGGAGGGGGGAGGTGAGCAGTTCTTC.

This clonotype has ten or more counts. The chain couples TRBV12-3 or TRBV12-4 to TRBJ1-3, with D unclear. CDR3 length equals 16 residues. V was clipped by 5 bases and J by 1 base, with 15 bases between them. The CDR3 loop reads CASSTPGGRSGNTIYF. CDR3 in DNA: TGTGCCAGCAGTACCCCGGGAGGGAGGTCTGGAAACACCATATATTTT.

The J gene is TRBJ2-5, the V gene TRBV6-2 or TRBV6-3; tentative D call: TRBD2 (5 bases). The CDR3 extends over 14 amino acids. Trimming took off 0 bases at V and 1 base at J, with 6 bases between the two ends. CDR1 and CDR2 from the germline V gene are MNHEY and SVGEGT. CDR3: CASSYSRVQETQYF. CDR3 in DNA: TGTGCCAGCAGTTACTCGAGGGTCCAAGAGACCCAGTACTTC.

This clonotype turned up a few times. DNA for the CDR3: TGTGCCAGCAGCCAAGGTCCCCAGTGGAACACCTTC. Protein product: CASSQGPQWNTF. This sequence joins TRBV3-1 and TRBJ1-2, with D hard to call. Trimming left V 1 base short and J 12 bases short, with 12 bases between. The CDR3 totals 12 residues. The germline gives CDR1 LGHDT, CDR2 YNNKEL (reference sequence).

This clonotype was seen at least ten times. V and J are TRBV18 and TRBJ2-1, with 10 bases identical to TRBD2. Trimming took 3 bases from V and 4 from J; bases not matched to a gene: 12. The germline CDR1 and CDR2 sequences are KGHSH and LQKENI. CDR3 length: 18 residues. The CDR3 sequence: CASSPLRASGGLYNEQFF. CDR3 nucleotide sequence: TGTGCCAGCTCACCTCTGCGGGCTAGCGGGGGCCTTTACAATGAGCAGTTCTTC.

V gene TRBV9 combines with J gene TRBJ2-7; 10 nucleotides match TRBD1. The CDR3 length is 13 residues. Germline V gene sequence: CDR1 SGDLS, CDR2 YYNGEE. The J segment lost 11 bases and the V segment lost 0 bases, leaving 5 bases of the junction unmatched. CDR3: CASSVAGTGVKYF. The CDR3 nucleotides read TGTGCCAGCAGCGTAGCTGGGACAGGGGTAAAGTACTTC.

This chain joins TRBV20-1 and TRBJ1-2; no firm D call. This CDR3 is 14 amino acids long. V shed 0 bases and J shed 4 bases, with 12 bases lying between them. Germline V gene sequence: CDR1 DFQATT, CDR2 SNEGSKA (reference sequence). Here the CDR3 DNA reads TGCAGTGCTAGAGATCGGGCAGCCAGCTATGGCTACACCTTC. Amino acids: CSARDRAASYGYTF.

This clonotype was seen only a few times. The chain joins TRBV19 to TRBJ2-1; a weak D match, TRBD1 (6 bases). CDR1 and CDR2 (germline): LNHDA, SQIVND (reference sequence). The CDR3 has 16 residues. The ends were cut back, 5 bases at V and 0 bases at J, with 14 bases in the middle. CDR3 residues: CASSLPGQSSYNEQFF. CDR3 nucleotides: TGTGCCAGTAGTCTTCCCGGACAGAGCTCCTACAATGAGCAGTTCTTC. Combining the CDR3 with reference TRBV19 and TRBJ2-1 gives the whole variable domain DGGITQSPKYLFRKEGQNVTLSCEQNLNHDAMYWYRQDPGQGLRLIYYSQIVNDFQKGDIAEGYSVSREKKESFPLTVTSAQKNPTAFYLCASSLPGQSSYNEQFFGPGTRLTVL.

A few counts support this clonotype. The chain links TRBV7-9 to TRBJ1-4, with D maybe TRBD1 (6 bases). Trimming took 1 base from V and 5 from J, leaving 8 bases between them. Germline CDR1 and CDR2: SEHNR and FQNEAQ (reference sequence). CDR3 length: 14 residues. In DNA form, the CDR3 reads TGTGCCAGCAGCTTAGGACAGGTCAATGAAAAACTGTTTTTT. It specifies CASSLGQVNEKLFF.

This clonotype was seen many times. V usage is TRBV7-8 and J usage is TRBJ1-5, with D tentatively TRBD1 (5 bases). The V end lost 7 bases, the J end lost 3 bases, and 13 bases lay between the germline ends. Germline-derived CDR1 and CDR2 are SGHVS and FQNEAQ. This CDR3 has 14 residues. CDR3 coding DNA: TGTGCCAGCACCCCTAACAGGATCAATCAGCCCCAGCATTTT. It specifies CASTPNRINQPQHF. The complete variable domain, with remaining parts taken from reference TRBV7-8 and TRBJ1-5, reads GAGVSQSPRYKVAKRGQDVALRCDPISGHVSLFWYQQALGQGPEFLTYFQNEAQLDKSGLPSDRFFAERPEGSVSTLKIQRTQQEDSAVYLCASTPNRINQPQHFGDGTRLSIL.

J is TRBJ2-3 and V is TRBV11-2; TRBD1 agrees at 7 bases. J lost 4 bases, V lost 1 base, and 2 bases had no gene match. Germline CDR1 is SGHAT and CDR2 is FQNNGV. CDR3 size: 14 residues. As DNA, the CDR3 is TGTGCCAGCAGCTTAGGGGACAGCGCAGATACGCAGTATTTT. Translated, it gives CASSLGDSADTQYF.

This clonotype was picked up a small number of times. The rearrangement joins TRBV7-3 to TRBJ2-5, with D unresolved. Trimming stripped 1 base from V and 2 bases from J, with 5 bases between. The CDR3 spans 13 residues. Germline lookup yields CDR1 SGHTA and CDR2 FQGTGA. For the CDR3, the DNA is TGTGCCAGCAGCTTAATTCCTCAAGAGACCCAGTACTTC. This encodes CASSLIPQETQYF.

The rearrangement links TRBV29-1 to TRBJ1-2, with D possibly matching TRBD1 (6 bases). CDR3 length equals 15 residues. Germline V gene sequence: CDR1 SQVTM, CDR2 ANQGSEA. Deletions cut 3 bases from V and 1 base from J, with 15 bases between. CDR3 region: CSVETEGVFNYGYTF. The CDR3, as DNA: TGCAGCGTTGAGACGGAGGGGGTATTTAACTATGGCTACACCTTC.

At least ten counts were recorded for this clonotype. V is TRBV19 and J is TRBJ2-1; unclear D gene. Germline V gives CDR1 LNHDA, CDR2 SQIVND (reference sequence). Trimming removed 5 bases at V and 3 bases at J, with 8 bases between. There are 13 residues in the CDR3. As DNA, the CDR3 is TGTGCCAGTAGTTCGGATCACTACAATGAGCAGTTCTTC. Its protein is CASSSDHYNEQFF.

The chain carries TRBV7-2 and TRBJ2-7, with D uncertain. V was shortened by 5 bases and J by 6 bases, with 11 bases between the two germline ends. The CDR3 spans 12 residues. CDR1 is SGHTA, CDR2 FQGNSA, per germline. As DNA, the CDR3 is TGTGCCAGCAGCCACATACTGGGCGAGCAGTACTTC. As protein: CASSHILGEQYF.

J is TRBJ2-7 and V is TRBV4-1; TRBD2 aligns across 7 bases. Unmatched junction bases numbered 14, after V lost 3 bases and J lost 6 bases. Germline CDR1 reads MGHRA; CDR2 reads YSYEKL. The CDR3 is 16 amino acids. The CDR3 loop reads CASSHPGGRTPREQYF. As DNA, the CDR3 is TGCGCCAGCAGCCATCCCGGGGGGAGGACGCCTCGCGAGCAGTACTTC.

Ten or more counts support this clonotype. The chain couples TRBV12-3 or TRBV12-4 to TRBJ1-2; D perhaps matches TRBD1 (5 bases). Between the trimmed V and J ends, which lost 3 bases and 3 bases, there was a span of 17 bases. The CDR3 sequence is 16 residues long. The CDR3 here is CASSLRGPPWDYGYTF. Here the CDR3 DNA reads TGTGCCAGCAGTTTGCGGGGCCCACCTTGGGACTATGGCTACACCTTC.

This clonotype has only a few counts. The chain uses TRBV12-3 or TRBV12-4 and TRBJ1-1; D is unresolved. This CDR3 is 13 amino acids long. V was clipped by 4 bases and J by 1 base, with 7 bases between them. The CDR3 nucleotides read TGTGCCAGCAGTTGGGCCTCGAACACTGAAGCTTTCTTT. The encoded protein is CASSWASNTEAFF.

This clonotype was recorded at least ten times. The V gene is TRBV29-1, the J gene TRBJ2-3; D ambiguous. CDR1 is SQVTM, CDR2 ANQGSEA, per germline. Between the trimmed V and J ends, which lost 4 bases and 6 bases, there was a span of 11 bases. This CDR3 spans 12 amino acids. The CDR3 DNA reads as TGCAGCGTTGTACACGATACGGATACGCAGTATTTT. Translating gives CSVVHDTDTQYF.

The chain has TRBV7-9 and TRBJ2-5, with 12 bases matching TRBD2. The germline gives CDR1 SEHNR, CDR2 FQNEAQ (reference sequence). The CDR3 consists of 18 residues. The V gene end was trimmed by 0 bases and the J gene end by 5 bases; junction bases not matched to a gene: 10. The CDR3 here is CASSLAPGLAGGPETQYF. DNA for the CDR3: TGTGCCAGCAGCTTAGCCCCGGGTCTAGCGGGGGGGCCGGAGACCCAGTACTTC. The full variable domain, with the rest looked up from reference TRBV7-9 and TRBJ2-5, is DTGVSQNPRHKITKRGQNVTFRCDPISEHNRLYWYRQTLGQGPEFLTYFQNEAQLEKSRLLSDRFSAERPKGSFSTLEIQRTEQGDSAMYLCASSLAPGLAGGPETQYFGPGTRLLVL.

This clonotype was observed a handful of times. As DNA, the CDR3 is TGTGCCAGCAGCCAAGTATCGACTAGCGCTTACGAGCAGTACTTC. Its translation is CASSQVSTSAYEQYF. The chain recombines TRBV4-2 with TRBJ2-7, with 8 bases that match TRBD2. This CDR3 region has 15 residues. J was trimmed by 4 bases and V by 1 base; bases with no gene match: 6. From germline, CDR1 is LGHNA and CDR2 YNFKEQ.

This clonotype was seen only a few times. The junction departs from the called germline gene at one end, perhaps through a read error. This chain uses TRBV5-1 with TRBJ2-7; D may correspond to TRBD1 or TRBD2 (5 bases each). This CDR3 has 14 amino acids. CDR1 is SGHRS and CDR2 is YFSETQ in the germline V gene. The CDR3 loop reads CASSLGDGPYEEYF. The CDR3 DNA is TGCGCCAGCAGCTTGGGGGACGGACCCTACGAGGAGTACTTC.

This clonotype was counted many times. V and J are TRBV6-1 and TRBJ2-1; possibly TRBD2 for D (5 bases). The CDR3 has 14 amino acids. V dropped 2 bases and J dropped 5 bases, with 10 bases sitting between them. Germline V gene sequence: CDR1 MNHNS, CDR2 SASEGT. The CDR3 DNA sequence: TGTGCCAGCAGTGAACAGCCCGGGGACAATGAGCAGTTCTTC. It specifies CASSEQPGDNEQFF.

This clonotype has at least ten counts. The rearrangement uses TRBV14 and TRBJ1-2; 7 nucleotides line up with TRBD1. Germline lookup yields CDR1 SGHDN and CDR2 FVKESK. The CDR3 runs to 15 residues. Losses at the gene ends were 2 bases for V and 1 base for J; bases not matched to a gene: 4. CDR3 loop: CASSQMGQLNYGYTF. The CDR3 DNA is TGTGCCAGCAGCCAAATGGGACAGCTTAACTATGGCTACACCTTC.